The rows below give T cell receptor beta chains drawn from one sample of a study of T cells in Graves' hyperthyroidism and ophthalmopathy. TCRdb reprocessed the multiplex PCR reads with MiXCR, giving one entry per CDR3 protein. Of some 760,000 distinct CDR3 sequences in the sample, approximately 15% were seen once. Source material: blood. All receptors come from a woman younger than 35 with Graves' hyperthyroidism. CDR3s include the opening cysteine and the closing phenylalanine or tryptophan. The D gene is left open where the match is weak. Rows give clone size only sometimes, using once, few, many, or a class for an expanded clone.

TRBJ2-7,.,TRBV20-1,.,TGCAGTGCTAGACTTTCGCGGCCACTGACTGACAATTCTATCTACGAGCAGTACTTC,CSARLSRPLTDNSIYEQYF
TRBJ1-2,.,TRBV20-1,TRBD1,TGCAGTGCCCGCCGGACAGGGGGCAACTATGGCTACACCTTC,CSARRTGGNYGYTF
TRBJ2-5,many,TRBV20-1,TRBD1,TGCAGTGCTAGAGATCCTACAGGGGATAGAGAGACCCAGTACTTC,CSARDPTGDRETQYF
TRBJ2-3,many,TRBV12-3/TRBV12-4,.,TGTGCCAGCAGTTTGGATGCCCCCCCCACAGATACGCAGTATTTT,CASSLDAPPTDTQYF
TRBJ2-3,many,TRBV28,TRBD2,TGTGCCAGCAGTCCTAGCGGGAGGGCCCTGTATTTT,CASSPSGRALYF
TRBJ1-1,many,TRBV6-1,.,TGTGCCAGCAGTGTGAAAGGTGTCGGAACTGAAGCTTTCTTT,CASSVKGVGTEAFF
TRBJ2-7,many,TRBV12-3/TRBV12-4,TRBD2,TGTGCCAGCAGTTTTGATTCTAGCGGGAGGCCCCAGGGAAACGAGCAGTACTTC,CASSFDSSGRPQGNEQYF
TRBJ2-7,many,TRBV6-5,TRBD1,TGTGCCAGCAGTTACGGGACAGAGCCTGTCGAGCAGTACTTC,CASSYGTEPVEQYF
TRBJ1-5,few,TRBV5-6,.,TGTGCCAGCAGCAAGACAGGTTTAAGGGGTAGGCCCCAGCATTTT,CASSKTGLRGRPQHF
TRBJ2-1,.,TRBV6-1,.,TGTGCCAGCAGCTTCCTCTGGTCAGAAAGGAATGAGCAGTTCTTC,CASSFLWSERNEQFF
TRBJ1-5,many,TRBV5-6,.,TGTGCCAGCAGCTTATCCGGGAACAATCAGCCCCAGCATTTT,CASSLSGNNQPQHF
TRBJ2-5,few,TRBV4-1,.,TGCGCCAGCAGCCACAAACTTTCGGAGACCCAGTACTTC,CASSHKLSETQYF
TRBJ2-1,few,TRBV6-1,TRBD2,TGTGCCAGCATGCGACTAGCGGGCAACAATGAGCAGTTCTTC,CASMRLAGNNEQFF
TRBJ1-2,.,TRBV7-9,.,TGTGCCAGCAGCTTTATTAACTATGGCTACACCTTC,CASSFINYGYTF
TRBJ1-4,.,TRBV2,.,TGTGCCAGCAGCTCCGGGACCTTCGACGAAAAACTGTTTTTT,CASSSGTFDEKLFF
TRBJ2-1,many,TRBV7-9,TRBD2,TGTGCCAGCAGCGACCCTAGCGGGAGGGCTTACAATGAGCAGTTCTTC,CASSDPSGRAYNEQFF
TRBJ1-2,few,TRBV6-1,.,TGTGCCAGCAGTCTCGCCCCGGGGGGGAATGGCTACACCTTC,CASSLAPGGNGYTF
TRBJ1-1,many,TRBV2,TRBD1,TGTGCCAGCAGGCGGGACAGGGGGCTCTATACTGAAGCTTTCTTT,CASRRDRGLYTEAFF
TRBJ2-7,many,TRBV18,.,TGTGCCAGCTCACCACAGGACTCAACCTACGAGCAGTACTTC,CASSPQDSTYEQYF
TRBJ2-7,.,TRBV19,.,TGTGCCAGTACTGGCAGGAGGCACGAGCAGTACTTC,CASTGRRHEQYF
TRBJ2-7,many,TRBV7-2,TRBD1,TGTGCCAGCAGTTACAGGGGTGGATCCTACGAGCAGTACTTC,CASSYRGGSYEQYF
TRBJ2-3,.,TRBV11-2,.,TGTGTCAGCAGCCCTAGGGGCACAGATACGCAGTATTTT,CVSSPRGTDTQYF
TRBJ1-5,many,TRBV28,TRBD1,TGTGCCAGCAGCCCATGGGACAGGGATAACATCTATAGCAATCAGCCCCAGCATTTT,CASSPWDRDNIYSNQPQHF
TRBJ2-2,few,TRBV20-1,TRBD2,TGCAGGGGCATGGGACTAGCGGGAGGGCCTGGAAACACCGGGGAGCTGTTTTTT,CRGMGLAGGPGNTGELFF
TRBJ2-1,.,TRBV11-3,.,TGTGCCAGCAGCGCCTACGAGGGCCCAAACAATGAGCAGTTCTTC,CASSAYEGPNNEQFF
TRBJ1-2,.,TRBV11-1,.,TGCGCCAGCAGCCGCCAGAGGAGGGCCTTAAACTATGGCTACACCTTC,CASSRQRRALNYGYTF
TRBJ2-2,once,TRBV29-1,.,TGCAGCGTCGACATGGGGAACACCGGGGAGCTGTTTTTT,CSVDMGNTGELFF
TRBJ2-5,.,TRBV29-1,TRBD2,TGCAGCGTTGATGCGGGAGGTACAGAGACCCAGTACTTC,CSVDAGGTETQYF
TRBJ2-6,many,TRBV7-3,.,TGTGCCAGCAGCTTAAGGCACTACACCCAGTTGGGCTCTGGGGCCAACGTCCTGACTTTC,CASSLRHYTQLGSGANVLTF
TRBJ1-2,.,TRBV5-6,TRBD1,TGTGCCAGCAGCTTGGGGGCCGGGACAGGGTATGGCTACACCTTC,CASSLGAGTGYGYTF
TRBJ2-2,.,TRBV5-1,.,TGCGCCAGCAGCTTACGGACACCGAACACCGGGGAGCTGTTTTTT,CASSLRTPNTGELFF
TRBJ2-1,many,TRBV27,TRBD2,TGTGCCAGCAGCCCATCTAGCGGGTGGAAGTACAATGAGCAGTTCTTC,CASSPSSGWKYNEQFF
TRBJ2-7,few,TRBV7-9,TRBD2,TGTGCCAGCAATACAGCTAGCGGGAGTGCGTCAGGGCAGTACTTC,CASNTASGSASGQYF
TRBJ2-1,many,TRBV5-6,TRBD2,TGTGCCAGCAGCTTGGTTCGGACTAGCGGAACGAGCTCCTACAATGAGCAGTTCTTC,CASSLVRTSGTSSYNEQFF
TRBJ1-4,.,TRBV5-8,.,TGTGCCAGCAGCTGGAATGAGGAAAAACTGTTTTTT,CASSWNEEKLFF
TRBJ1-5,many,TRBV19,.,TGTGCCAGTACGAGCGGGACCCACCGCAATCAGCCCCAGCATTTT,CASTSGTHRNQPQHF
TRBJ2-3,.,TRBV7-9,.,TGTGCCAGCAGCATCCGGACAGATTCCACAGATACGCAGTATTTT,CASSIRTDSTDTQYF
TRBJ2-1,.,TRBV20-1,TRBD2,TGCAGTGCTAGAGACCCGTCTAGCGGAAGCAATGAGCAGTTCTTC,CSARDPSSGSNEQFF
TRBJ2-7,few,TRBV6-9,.,TGTGCCAGCAGTTACGGGGACGGGCGCGAGCAGTACTTC,CASSYGDGREQYF
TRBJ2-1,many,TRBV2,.,TGTGCCAGCAGTGAATATCGGAGGGGGTCTGAGCAGTTCTTC,CASSEYRRGSEQFF